Sequencing of this TCR beta chain was carried out in a study of tumor-infiltrating lymphocytes in primary liver carcinoma (dated by TCRdb to the late 2010s). In terms of the full investigation: Between November 2015 and March 2016, roughly five patients in China with histopathologically diagnosed primary liver carcinoma had surgical resection. Hepatocellular carcinoma (four) or combined HCC and intrahepatic cholangiocarcinoma (one) was present in the five patients, who were three men and two women aged 30 to 69 years. Tumors of the five patients were stage T1-T3 N0M0 with maximum diameters of about 4.2 to 11 cm. Each sample produced about 3.5 to 8 million productive TCRbeta reads, and read depth showed no significant difference between tissue types. TCRbeta repertoire sequencing, expression microarrays and whole-exome sequencing were combined in the study across five regions of each liver tumor, with adjacent normal tissue and blood also included. A total of 35 or so specimens from 5 patients, comprising approximately 25 tumor regions, 5 adjacent noncancerous liver tissues and 5 peripheral blood samples, were covered by TCRbeta repertoire sequencing. Reproducibility between technical replicate repertoires was high, with correlation coefficients above 0.98 and mean shared-clone rates about 0.9.

CDR1 is given as MNHNS and CDR2 as SASEGT, both from the germline V gene. The CDR3 holds 12 amino acids from the cysteine to the phenylalanine. The DNA shown is the 36-base CDR3, in frame from base 1. The V and J ends are trimmed by 5 bases and 5 bases, leaving 9 bases between them. Blood RNA was extracted from unsorted whole blood using TRIzol reagent, and germline DNA was obtained with the DNeasy Blood & Tissue kit. At the time of sampling, the patients had chronic HBV infection and had not received any treatment. Before surgery, roughly 4 milliliters of peripheral blood were collected into K2EDTA tubes. This clonotype was seen repeatedly, ten times or more. The antigen this receptor binds is unknown. Base qualities are missing; no much larger clone stands one base away. TCRbeta-specific cDNA was reverse-transcribed from about 0.45 ug total RNA using a constant-region primer and ProtoScript II reverse transcriptase. Construction of the TCRbeta libraries relied on three nested rounds of multiplex PCR, following a slightly modified ARM-PCR procedure. Each of the first two PCR rounds ran for around 10 cycles using multiplex TRBV1-TRBV30 forward primers together with a Cbeta reverse primer. A final 25-cycle PCR with Deep VentR polymerase added sample barcodes and Illumina adapters. Amplicons of 200-500 bp were gel-purified with a QIAquick gel extraction kit before sequencing. The TCRbeta amplicons were sequenced with 250-bp paired-end reads on an Illumina HiSeq 2500. Under the source paper's analysis protocol: Trimmomatic v0.33 was used to quality-trim the reads, and FLASH v1.2.11 was used to merge paired reads so that full CDR3 sequences could be recovered. V, D and J germline segments were assigned to the rearranged TCRbeta sequences using MiGEC v1.2.1b. Clonotype statistics, along with Shannon-Wiener diversity indices, were calculated using VDJtools v1.0.0. To cut down on sampling bias, every analysis after diversity analysis relied on just the 250 most abundant clonotypes from each sample. The public reads were reanalyzed by TCRdb: fastp trimming at Q25, MiXCR alignment, in-frame beta chains only. Under each unique CDR3 protein, matching rows form one entry showing the most common genes and DNA. The V and J calls follow TCRdb's processing rather than the paper's. This sample lists approximately 300,000 distinct CDR3 sequences; about 60% were detected once. About 8.4% of the sample is held by the ten biggest clonotypes.

Findings and caveats that apply to the study as a whole: The study included only a few patients, and the authors note findings should be validated in a larger study. The top 250 clones accounted for a significantly greater share of the repertoire in tumors than in blood (p = 0.039). Because the samples were bulk and unsorted, CD4+ and CD8+ T cell repertoires could not be compared. Repertoire overlap was higher between tumor regions (mean approximately 36%) than tumor-adjacent (approximately 17%) or tumor-blood (approximately 15%) pairs, consistent with antigen-driven expansion. Only the TCR beta chain was sequenced, so true repertoire diversity is likely underestimated because unpaired alpha chains were not captured.

The receptor was derived from a man aged 35-49 years with primary liver carcinoma and hepatitis B virus infection. Sequencing input: peripheral blood. This chain is built from TRBV6-1 and TRBJ1-2; matching of 5 bases hints at TRBD1 as the D gene. At the DNA level, the sequence is TGTGCCAGCAGTACGGGACGGTATGGCTACACCTTC. Its protein is CASSTGRYGYTF.